Below are 26 T cell receptor beta chains sequenced from a single sample in a study of CD8+CD57+ T cells in acquired aplastic anemia. CDR3 and TCR beta VDJ profiling relied on genomic DNA as the template. TCRdb ran MiXCR on the reads and lists one entry per CDR3 protein. Of some 220,000 distinct CDR3 sequences in the sample, almost 35% were seen once. The sequencing input was sorted CD4+, CD8+, or CD8+CD57+ T cells (not recorded which) from PBMCs. The source of these receptors is a human donor in good health, serving as a control.

Worth noting for this clonotype: A much larger clone lies one base from this, so it may be a read error. The chain employs TRBV2 and TRBJ1-1; weak D call: TRBD1 (5 bases). CDR3 size: 16 residues. Germline V lookup: CDR1 SNHLY, CDR2 FYNNEI. The CDR3 nucleotides read TGTGCCAGCAGTGAAGAACCCAGGGCGGGGAACACTGGAGCTTTCTTT. Its translation is CASSEEPRAGNTGAFF.

This chain joins TRBV20-1 and TRBJ2-7; 12 nucleotides line up with TRBD2. The germline V gene has CDR1 DFQATT and CDR2 SNEGSKA (reference sequence). This CDR3 comprises 12 residues. Trimming at V came to 8 bases and at J to 5 bases, leaving 4 bases not matched to a gene. CDR3 residues: CSSTSGSDEQYF. As DNA, the CDR3 is TGCAGTTCGACTAGCGGGAGCGACGAGCAGTACTTC.

Details on this clonotype: The final CDR3 position lacks the conserved phenylalanine or tryptophan, pointing to a likely read error. V gene TRBV10-1 combines with J gene TRBJ1-5; D is unresolved. Between the trimmed V and J ends, which lost 0 bases and 7 bases, there was a span of 4 bases. This CDR3 has 12 residues. Germline V gene data show CDR1 as WNHNN and CDR2 as SYGVQD (reference sequence). The CDR3 protein is CASSESNQPQHL. The CDR3 region has the DNA TGCGCCAGCAGTGAGTCGAACCAGCCCCAGCATCTT.

Ten or more counts support this clonotype. The chain has TRBV12-3 or TRBV12-4 and TRBJ2-6; D might be TRBD1 (5 bases). This CDR3 is built from 15 residues. V was pared by 6 bases and J by 1 base, with 10 bases between. The CDR3: CASSPQGSGANVLTF. CDR3 bases: TGTGCCAGCAGCCCCCAGGGATCTGGGGCCAACGTCCTGACTTTC.

The sample holds many counts of this clonotype. V usage is TRBV12-3 or TRBV12-4 and J usage is TRBJ2-7, with D tentatively TRBD2 (5 bases). Trimming shortened V by 3 bases and J by 9 bases, and 9 bases separated the two germline ends. The CDR3 consists of 11 residues. The CDR3 loop is CASSFGVRQYF. CDR3 nucleotides: TGTGCCAGCAGTTTCGGGGTTCGGCAGTACTTC.

As to this clonotype: Here the CDR3 omits its conserved ending phenylalanine or tryptophan, so a read error is the likely source. The DNA is left out, because the CDR3 cannot be placed on it with certainty; the CDR3 is given as TCRdb lists it. The chain combines TRBV10-3 with TRBJ2-7; TRBD1 reflects the table's D call only, with no check against the DNA. The CDR3 is 10 amino acids in total, end residues counted. Germline assignment: CDR1 ENHRY and CDR2 SYGVKD. The CDR3 reads CAISRQGKYS.

The chain links TRBV5-8 to TRBJ2-7; 7 bases agree with TRBD2. This CDR3 is built from 14 residues. Germline V gene data show CDR1 as SGHTS and CDR2 as YDEGEE. The V and J ends lost 4 bases and 3 bases, in that order; junction bases with no gene match: 7. CDR3 in amino acids: CASSLGGNRYEQYF. The DNA of the CDR3 is TGTGCCAGCAGCCTGGGAGGGAATCGCTACGAGCAGTACTTC. Variable domain in full (rest from reference TRBV5-8 and TRBJ2-7): EAGVTQSPTHLIKTRGQQATLRCSPISGHTSVYWYQQALGLGLQFLLWYDEGEERNRGNFPPRFSGRQFPNYSSELNVNALELEDSALYLCASSLGGNRYEQYFGPGTRLTVT.

This clonotype has only a few counts. This sequence joins TRBV13 and TRBJ1-1; D is perhaps TRBD1 (6 bases). The CDR3 has 16 amino acids. Trimming took off 5 bases at V and 4 bases at J, with 20 bases between the two ends. Germline assignment: CDR1 PRHDT and CDR2 FYEKMQ (reference sequence). The CDR3 nucleotides read TGTGCCAGCAGCGGCCGGGGGCGAAAGTACAGCACTGAAGCTTTCTTT. Its translation is CASSGRGRKYSTEAFF.

Many counts were recorded for this clonotype. The chain links TRBV2 to TRBJ2-3; 10 nucleotides agree with TRBD2. Germline lookup yields CDR1 SNHLY and CDR2 FYNNEI. Unmatched junction bases numbered 9, after V lost 4 bases and J lost 5 bases. The CDR3 totals 16 residues. CDR3 protein: CASSVSGTSVGDTQYF. CDR3 DNA: TGTGCCAGCAGTGTTTCCGGGACTAGCGTGGGAGATACGCAGTATTTT. Complete variable domain (other parts from reference TRBV2 and TRBJ2-3): EPEVTQTPSHQVTQMGQEVILRCVPISNHLYFYWYRQILGQKVEFLVSFYNNEISEKSEIFDDQFSVERPDGSNFTLKIRSTKLEDSAMYFCASSVSGTSVGDTQYFGPGTRLTVL.

This clonotype showed up many times. This CDR3 is CASSLAGLGFSPLHF. CDR3 sequence (DNA): TGCGCCAGCAGCTTGGCTGGCTTGGGTTTCTCACCCCTCCACTTT. The chain joins TRBV5-1 to TRBJ1-6; D gene uncertain. Trimming pared 0 bases from V and 10 bases from J, leaving 14 bases between. The CDR3 contains 15 residues. Germline V gives CDR1 SGHRS, CDR2 YFSETQ.

This clonotype has just a few counts. The chain has TRBV7-2 and TRBJ2-1, with D possibly TRBD2 on 6 matching bases. Trimming pared 6 bases from V and 4 bases from J, leaving 10 bases between. The CDR3 length is 13 residues. CDR1 and CDR2 (germline): SGHTA, FQGNSA. The DNA for the CDR3 is TGTGCCAGCAGTAGCGGAACGTACAATGAGCAGTTCTTC. It yields the protein CASSSGTYNEQFF.

The chain employs TRBV9 and TRBJ1-2; TRBD1 is a possible D gene (5 bases). From germline, CDR1 is SGDLS and CDR2 YYNGEE. The CDR3 is 13 residues long. Trimming took 3 bases from V and 7 from J, leaving 13 bases between them. CDR3 sequence: CASSGDGGGGYTF. The CDR3, as DNA: TGTGCCAGCAGCGGGGATGGGGGAGGTGGCTACACCTTC. Together with reference TRBV9 and TRBJ1-2, the CDR3 gives the full variable domain: DSGVTQTPKHLITATGQRVTLRCSPRSGDLSVYWYQQSLDQGLQFLIQYYNGEERAKGNILERFSAQQFPDLHSELNLSSLELGDSALYFCASSGDGGGGYTFGSGTRLTVV.

The rearrangement links TRBV24-1 to TRBJ2-1; D could derive from TRBD1 or TRBD2 (5 bases each). V lost 8 bases and J 7 bases, leaving 11 bases between the germline ends. CDR1 KGHDR and CDR2 SFDVKD come from the germline V gene. This CDR3 comprises 12 residues. CDR3 sequence: CATTGSLNEQFF. In DNA, the CDR3 is TGTGCCACCACAGGGAGTCTAAATGAGCAGTTCTTC.

This clonotype was picked up many times. This chain uses TRBV19 with TRBJ2-2; D possibly corresponds to TRBD1 (5 bases). Trimming shortened V by 3 bases and J by 1 base, and 6 bases separated the two germline ends. This CDR3 is 14 amino acids long. The germline V gene has CDR1 LNHDA and CDR2 SQIVND (reference sequence). CDR3: CASSITGNTGELFF. The CDR3 nucleotides are TGTGCCAGTAGTATTACAGGGAACACCGGGGAGCTGTTTTTT.

This clonotype was recorded only once. The chain combines TRBV12-3 or TRBV12-4 with TRBJ2-4; 13 bases align to TRBD2. Trimming removed 2 bases from V and 13 bases from J; junction bases left unmatched: 8. This CDR3 spans 15 amino acids. Here the CDR3 DNA reads TGTGCCAGCAGTTTATATGGGACTAGCGGGGACCCACAGTACTTC. This gives the protein CASSLYGTSGDPQYF.

This clonotype appeared once. The chain combines TRBV7-3 with TRBJ2-7; 10 bases are shared with TRBD1. Per germline, CDR1 SGHTA and CDR2 FQGTGA. The CDR3 sequence is 15 residues long. J was trimmed by 3 bases and V by 2 bases; bases with no gene match: 4. The CDR3 DNA is TGTGCCAGCAGCTTAGCCAGGGACAGGGGCTACGAGCAGTACTTC. This codes for CASSLARDRGYEQYF. Based on the CDR3 plus reference TRBV7-3 and TRBJ2-7, the full variable domain is GAGVSQTPSNKVTEKGKYVELRCDPISGHTALYWYRQSLGQGPEFLIYFQGTGAADDSGLPNDRFFAVRPEGSVSTLKIQRTERGDSAVYLCASSLARDRGYEQYFGPGTRLTVT.

Details on this clonotype: It is likely a read error, because the conserved phenylalanine at the end of the CDR3 is missing. V is TRBV2 and J is TRBJ2-1, with 12 bases identical to TRBD2. This CDR3 is 14 amino acids long. Germline V gene sequence: CDR1 SNHLY, CDR2 FYNNEI. In DNA form, the CDR3 reads TGTGCCTGCAGGAAGACTAGCGGGGGCTATGAGCAGTTCTCC. It yields the protein CACRKTSGGYEQFS.

V gene TRBV9 combines with J gene TRBJ2-7; possibly TRBD1 or TRBD2 for D (5 bases each). Trimming stripped 1 base from V and 0 bases from J, with 8 bases between. CDR1 is SGDLS, CDR2 YYNGEE, per germline. The CDR3 runs 14 residues. This CDR3 reads CASSVSGTSYEQYF. CDR3 bases: TGTGCCAGCAGCGTATCCGGGACCTCCTACGAGCAGTACTTC.

This clonotype was seen only a few times. The chain links TRBV6-1 to TRBJ2-3; 9 positions agree with TRBD2. J gave up 0 bases and V 5 bases, and 6 bases lay outside the gene matches. Per the germline V gene, CDR1 is MNHNS and CDR2 is SASEGT. CDR3 length: 16 amino acids. CDR3 coding DNA: TGTGCCAGCAGTCAATTTAGCGGGGGTAGCACAGATACGCAGTATTTT. Protein product: CASSQFSGGSTDTQYF.

There are many counts of this clonotype. The chain joins TRBV24-1 to TRBJ1-5; D not certain. Trimming cost V 4 bases and J 3 bases, with 3 bases left between them. Germline V gene data show CDR1 as KGHDR and CDR2 as SFDVKD. This CDR3 contains 12 residues. The CDR3 protein is CATSEYNQPQHF. Here the CDR3 DNA reads TGTGCCACCAGTGAATACAATCAGCCCCAGCATTTT.

Details on this clonotype: Relative to the germline gene, one junction end is altered; a read error may explain this. V and J are TRBV2 and TRBJ2-1; tentative D call: TRBD1 (5 bases). The CDR3 is 11 residues long. CDR1 is SNHLY and CDR2 is FYNNEI in the germline V gene. Written as DNA, the CDR3 is TGTGCCAGCAATCCTAGGGGCCTCCCACACTTC. Protein sequence: CASNPRGLPHF.

This clonotype appeared many times. The chain couples TRBV20-1 to TRBJ2-1; D possibly corresponds to TRBD2 (6 bases). This CDR3 spans 14 amino acids. Per the germline V gene, CDR1 is DFQATT and CDR2 is SNEGSKA (reference sequence). Trimming removed 0 bases from V and 5 bases from J, with 11 bases in between. CDR3 sequence (DNA): TGCAGTGCTAGAGATCTAGCGCTAGACAATGAGCAGTTCTTC. It codes for CSARDLALDNEQFF.

This clonotype was seen many times. V gene TRBV5-1 combines with J gene TRBJ1-1; 9 bases match TRBD1. V lost 4 bases and J lost 5; bases outside the gene matches: 9. Germline values: CDR1 SGHRS, CDR2 YFSETQ. The CDR3 contains 15 residues. For the CDR3, the DNA is TGCGCCAGCAGCACCACGACAGGGGGAAAGACTGAAGCTTTCTTT. Translated, it gives CASSTTTGGKTEAFF.

This clonotype was counted many times. The V call is TRBV14, the J call TRBJ1-1; 8 nucleotides agree with TRBD1. The CDR3 covers 16 residues. After removal of 4 bases from V and 6 bases from J, the junction contained 13 bases not matched to a gene. CDR1 and CDR2 from the germline V gene are SGHDN and FVKESK. In nucleotides, the CDR3 is TGTGCCAGCAGCCTGAGACAGGGGAGGGTATGGGCTGAAGCTTTCTTT. It specifies CASSLRQGRVWAEAFF.

On this clonotype itself: A read error may be the cause here, since a much bigger clone is one base away. The rearrangement joins TRBV7-8 to TRBJ1-3; D is uncertain. Germline assignment: CDR1 SGHVS and CDR2 FQNEAQ. This CDR3 has 14 amino acids. The CDR3 reads CASSPAIWGNTMYF. The CDR3 coding sequence is TGTGCCAGCAGCCCAGCTATATGGGGAAACACCATGTATTTT.

The rearrangement uses TRBV19 and TRBJ2-4; 8 bases line up with TRBD2. CDR1 and CDR2 from the germline V gene are LNHDA and SQIVND (reference sequence). The CDR3 extends over 16 amino acids. V dropped 11 bases and J dropped 1; count of bases not matched to a gene: 13. Here the CDR3 reads CAWSRAGVWAKNIQYF. The CDR3 DNA is TGTGCCTGGAGTAGAGCGGGAGTGTGGGCCAAAAACATTCAGTACTTC.